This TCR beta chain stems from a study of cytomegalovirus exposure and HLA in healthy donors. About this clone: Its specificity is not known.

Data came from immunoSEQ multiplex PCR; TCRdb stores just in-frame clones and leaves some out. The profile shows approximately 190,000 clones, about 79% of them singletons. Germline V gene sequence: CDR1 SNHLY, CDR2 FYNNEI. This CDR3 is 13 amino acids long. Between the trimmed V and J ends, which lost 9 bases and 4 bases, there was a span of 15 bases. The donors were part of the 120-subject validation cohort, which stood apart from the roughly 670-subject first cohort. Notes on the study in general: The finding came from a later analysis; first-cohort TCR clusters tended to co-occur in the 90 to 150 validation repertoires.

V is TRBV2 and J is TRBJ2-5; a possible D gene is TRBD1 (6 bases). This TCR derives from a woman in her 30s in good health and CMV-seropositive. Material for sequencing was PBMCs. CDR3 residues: CASITGPGETQYF. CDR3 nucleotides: TGTGCCAGTATAACAGGGCCCGGAGAGACCCAGTACTTC.